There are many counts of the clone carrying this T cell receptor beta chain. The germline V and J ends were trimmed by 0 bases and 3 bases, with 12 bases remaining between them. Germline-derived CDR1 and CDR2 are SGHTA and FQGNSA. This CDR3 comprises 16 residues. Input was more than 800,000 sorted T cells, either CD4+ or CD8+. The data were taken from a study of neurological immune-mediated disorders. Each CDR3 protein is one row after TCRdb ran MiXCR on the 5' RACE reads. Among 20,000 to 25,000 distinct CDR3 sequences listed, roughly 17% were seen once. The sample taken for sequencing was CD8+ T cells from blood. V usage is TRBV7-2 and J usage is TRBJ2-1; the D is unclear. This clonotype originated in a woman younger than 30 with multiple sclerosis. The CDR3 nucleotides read TGTGCCAGCAGCTTAGCCGGGTGGGTCTACTACAATGAGCAGTTCTTC. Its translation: CASSLAGWVYYNEQFF.